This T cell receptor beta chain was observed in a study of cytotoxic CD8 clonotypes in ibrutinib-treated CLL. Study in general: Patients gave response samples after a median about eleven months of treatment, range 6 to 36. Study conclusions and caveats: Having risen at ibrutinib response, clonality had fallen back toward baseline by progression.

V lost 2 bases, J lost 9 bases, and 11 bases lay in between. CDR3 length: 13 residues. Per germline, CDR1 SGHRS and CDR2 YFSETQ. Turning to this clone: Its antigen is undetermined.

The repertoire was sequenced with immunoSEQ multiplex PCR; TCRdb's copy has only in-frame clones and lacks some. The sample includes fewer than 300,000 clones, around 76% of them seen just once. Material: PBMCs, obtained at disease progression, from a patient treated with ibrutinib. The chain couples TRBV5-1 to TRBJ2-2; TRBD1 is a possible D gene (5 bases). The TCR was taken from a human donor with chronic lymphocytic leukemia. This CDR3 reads CASSLEWGRELFF. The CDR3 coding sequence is TGCGCCAGCAGCTTAGAGTGGGGCCGGGAGCTGTTTTTT.